The clone carrying this TCR beta chain was recorded only once. Profiled with immunoSEQ multiplex PCR; TCRdb holds only in-frame clones, not every one. This repertoire shows 80,000 or so clones, more than 75% found once; its top ten account for more than 1.5%. This entry belongs to a study of blood T cell repertoires in COVID-19. Looking at the study overall: PBMCs, B-cell-depleted T cells, or T cells were the source of the cDNA or gDNA that made up the material.

CDR1 and CDR2 (germline): SGHNT, YENEEA. The CDR3 has 13 residues. V dropped 6 bases and J dropped 4 bases, with 12 bases sitting between them. This clonotype was obtained from a woman aged 60 to 75 with acute or convalescent COVID-19. The source material was peripheral blood. The V and J genes are TRBV11-3 and TRBJ1-1; no firm D call. CDR3 nucleotides: TGTGCCAGCAGTCGGGCAGGAGGCACTGAAGCTTTCTTT. It is translated as CASSRAGGTEAFF.